This is a list of T cell receptor beta chains from one sample in a study of cytomegalovirus exposure and HLA in healthy donors. Produced via immunoSEQ multiplex PCR; TCRdb's table is partial and in-frame only. The table lists some 130,000 clones, around 79% of them singletons. Material for sequencing was PBMCs. Every receptor here comes from a man aged 40-55 years in good health and CMV-seropositive. Both conserved end residues are part of each CDR3. D genes are given only for firm matches. Only some rows state a clone size, as once, few, many or a class for expanded clones.

d_call | j_call | v_call | clone_size | cdr3_aa | cdr3_nt
- | TRBJ2-5 | TRBV2 | - | CASSDNREETQYF | TGTGCCAGCAGTGATAATAGGGAGGAGACCCAGTACTTC
TRBD1 | TRBJ2-5 | TRBV7-9 | few | CASSLPGQGPETQYF | TGTGCCAGCAGCTTACCGGGACAGGGGCCAGAGACCCAGTACTTC
- | TRBJ2-7 | TRBV7-9 | - | CASSHPGYEQYF | TGTGCCAGCAGCCATCCGGGGTACGAGCAGTACTTC
- | TRBJ1-3 | TRBV4-2 | - | CASSQVGSAGGNTIYF | TGTGCCAGCAGCCAGGTGGGGTCGGCGGGGGGAAACACCATATATTTT
TRBD1 | TRBJ1-6 | TRBV7-2 | - | CARGQGVISPLHF | TGTGCCAGGGGACAGGGAGTTATTTCACCCCTCCACTTT
- | TRBJ2-7 | TRBV5-1 | - | CASSFLTGMSSYEQYF | TGCGCCAGCAGCTTCTTGACAGGAATGAGCTCCTACGAGCAGTACTTC
TRBD1 | TRBJ1-1 | TRBV2 | - | CASGGTGRIEAFF | TGTGCCAGCGGGGGGACAGGGCGTATCGAAGCTTTCTTT
- | TRBJ2-7 | TRBV6-1 | - | CASSERRVSYEQYF | TGTGCCAGCAGTGAAAGGCGGGTCTCCTACGAGCAGTACTTC
TRBD1 | TRBJ1-1 | TRBV5-1 | - | CASSLAQGARTEAFF | TGCGCCAGCAGCTTGGCCCAGGGGGCACGGACTGAAGCTTTCTTT
TRBD2 | TRBJ2-1 | TRBV5-1 | - | CASSLRGGSSYNEQFF | TGCGCCAGCAGCTTGCGCGGCGGGAGCTCCTACAATGAGCAGTTCTTC
TRBD1 | TRBJ2-1 | TRBV2 | - | CASSEVITGQGLLSSYNEQFF | TGTGCCAGCAGTGAAGTAATAACGGGACAGGGCCTCCTAAGCTCCTACAATGAGCAGTTCTTC
- | TRBJ2-7 | TRBV6-6 | - | CASSHRQRASYEQYF | TGTGCCAGCAGCCACCGGCAGCGGGCGTCCTACGAGCAGTACTTC
TRBD1 | TRBJ2-1 | TRBV5-1 | - | CASSPVLTEGAEQFF | TGCGCCAGCAGCCCGGTGTTGACTGAGGGGGCTGAGCAGTTCTTC
- | TRBJ2-5 | TRBV28 | - | CASSLSGLTETQYF | TGTGCCAGCAGTTTATCAGGGTTGACAGAGACCCAGTACTTC
- | TRBJ1-6 | TRBV4-1 | - | CASSQPLPGENSPLHF | TGCGCCAGCAGCCAACCGCTGCCAGGCGAGAATTCACCCCTCCACTTT
- | TRBJ2-3 | TRBV2 | - | CASSGEDTQYF | TGTGCCAGCAGTGGAGAAGATACGCAGTATTTT
- | TRBJ2-1 | TRBV19 | - | CASRGSSYNEQFF | TGTGCCAGTCGGGGGAGCTCCTACAATGAGCAGTTCTTC
- | TRBJ2-2 | TRBV9 | few | CASTRGNTGELFF | TGTGCCAGCACGCGGGGTAACACCGGGGAGCTGTTTTTT
- | TRBJ2-7 | TRBV6-1 | few | CASRQGRFYEQYF | TGTGCCAGCAGGCAGGGAAGATTCTACGAGCAGTACTTC
TRBD2 | TRBJ2-7 | TRBV27 | - | CASSSRLAGGYEQYF | TGTGCCAGCAGTTCCCGACTAGCGGGAGGCTACGAGCAGTACTTC
- | TRBJ2-5 | TRBV28 | - | CASSFQGNTLGTQYF | TGTGCCAGCAGTTTCCAGGGCAATACTTTGGGGACCCAGTACTTC
- | TRBJ2-5 | TRBV7-3 | medium-sized | CASSQQGGGQETQYF | TGTGCCAGCAGCCAACAGGGAGGGGGTCAAGAGACCCAGTACTTC
TRBD2 | TRBJ2-1 | TRBV11-3 | few | CASSERNSGYNEQFF | TGTGCCAGCAGCGAAAGGAATAGCGGGTACAATGAGCAGTTCTTC
- | TRBJ2-7 | TRBV2 | - | CASTQGRGTYEQYF | TGTGCCAGCACCCAGGGGCGGGGGACCTACGAGCAGTACTTC
- | TRBJ2-1 | TRBV7-9 | - | CASSNGPQVGINEQFF | TGTGCCAGCAGCAACGGTCCCCAGGTCGGTATCAATGAGCAGTTCTTC
- | TRBJ2-1 | TRBV27 | - | CAPNEQFF | TGTGCCCCGAATGAGCAGTTCTTC
- | TRBJ2-7 | TRBV27 | - | CASSLGQTYEQYF | TGTGCCAGCAGCCTTGGACAGACCTACGAGCAGTACTTC
- | TRBJ2-7 | TRBV28 | - | CASSPTYEQYF | TGTGCCAGCAGTCCCACCTACGAGCAGTACTTC
- | TRBJ2-7 | TRBV6-1 | - | CASSESVTYEQYF | TGTGCCAGCAGTGAGTCCGTTACCTACGAGCAGTACTTC
- | TRBJ1-2 | TRBV6-5 | - | CASSRGSSYGYTF | TGTGCCAGCAGTCGAGGGAGTAGCTATGGCTACACCTTC
- | TRBJ1-4 | TRBV5-1 | - | CASSLEGEGEKLFF | TGCGCCAGCAGCTTGGAGGGGGAAGGAGAAAAACTGTTTTTT
TRBD1 | TRBJ1-6 | TRBV7-9 | once | CSSSLGGTGASPLHF | TGTTCCAGCAGCTTAGGTGGGACAGGCGCGTCACCCCTCCACTTT
TRBD2 | TRBJ2-3 | TRBV5-5 | - | CASSSGTSGSDTQYF | TGTGCCAGCAGCTCCGGGACTAGCGGGTCAGATACGCAGTATTTT
TRBD1 | TRBJ1-1 | TRBV5-1 | - | CASRTGGNTEAFF | TGCGCCAGCAGAACAGGGGGGAACACTGAAGCTTTCTTT
- | TRBJ2-5 | TRBV11-3 | - | CASSSPGAQETQYF | TGTGCCAGCAGCTCCCCAGGGGCCCAAGAGACCCAGTACTTC
TRBD2 | TRBJ2-1 | TRBV9 | - | CASSVGGLAASYNEQFF | TGTGCCAGCAGCGTAGGGGGACTAGCGGCGTCCTACAATGAGCAGTTCTTC
- | TRBJ2-3 | TRBV6-5 | - | CASSDYYTQYF | TGTGCCAGCAGTGATTACTATACGCAGTATTTT
TRBD2 | TRBJ2-5 | TRBV2 | - | CASSRLAGGKTQYF | TGTGCCAGCAGTAGGTTAGCGGGGGGGAAGACCCAGTACTTC
- | TRBJ1-6 | TRBV5-1 | - | CASSPRDNSPLHF | TGCGCCAGCAGCCCCAGGGATAATTCACCCCTCCACTTT
- | TRBJ1-1 | TRBV5-1 | few | CASSLVGRLRDTEAFF | TGCGCCAGCAGCTTGGTCGGGAGATTACGGGACACTGAAGCTTTCTTT
- | TRBJ2-3 | TRBV25-1 | few | CASSELGRGEADTQYF | TGTGCCAGCAGTGAACTGGGCAGGGGGGAGGCAGATACGCAGTATTTT
- | TRBJ1-3 | TRBV4-2 | - | CASSQEDFGGSGNTIYF | TGTGCCAGCAGCCAAGAGGATTTCGGCGGTTCGGGAAACACCATATATTTT
TRBD2 | TRBJ2-1 | TRBV7-3 | - | CASSSGLAGDEQFF | TGTGCCAGCAGCTCGGGACTAGCGGGAGATGAGCAGTTCTTC
TRBD1 | TRBJ1-5 | TRBV10-3 | - | CAISGGTGGKDNQPQHF | TGTGCCATCAGTGGGGGGACAGGGGGGAAGGACAATCAGCCCCAGCATTTT
- | TRBJ2-3 | TRBV6-5 | once | CASRRQMGDTQYF | TGTGCCAGCAGGCGACAGATGGGAGATACGCAGTATTTT
TRBD1 | TRBJ1-1 | TRBV6-5 | - | CASTATGRTEAFF | TGTGCCAGCACCGCGACAGGGAGGACTGAAGCTTTCTTT
TRBD2 | TRBJ2-7 | TRBV5-4 | once | CASSTAWVAAGEQYF | TGTGCCAGCAGCACAGCCTGGGTCGCAGCGGGGGAGCAGTACTTC
- | TRBJ1-5 | TRBV19 | - | CASSSQSKQPQHF | TGTGCCAGTAGTTCCCAGTCAAAACAGCCCCAGCATTTT
TRBD2 | TRBJ2-1 | TRBV27 | - | CASSFLTSGRNEQFF | TGTGCCAGCAGTTTTTTGACTAGCGGGAGGAATGAGCAGTTCTTC
TRBD2 | TRBJ2-3 | TRBV5-1 | - | CASSSTSAPDTQYF | TGCGCCAGCAGCTCGACTAGCGCGCCAGATACGCAGTATTTT
TRBD2 | TRBJ2-7 | TRBV5-1 | - | CASSLGLAPLEQYF | TGCGCCAGCAGCTTGGGACTAGCTCCTCTGGAGCAGTACTTC
TRBD2 | TRBJ2-7 | TRBV4-1 | - | CASSHNLGSGTREQYF | TGCGCCAGCAGTCACAACCTAGGTAGCGGGACGAGGGAGCAGTACTTC
TRBD1 | TRBJ2-2 | TRBV5-6 | - | CASSLEEGTGFSGELFF | TGTGCCAGCAGCTTGGAGGAAGGGACAGGATTTTCCGGGGAGCTGTTTTTT